This entry lists 27 T cell receptor beta chains sequenced from one sample in a study of T cells in Graves' hyperthyroidism and ophthalmopathy. From RNA transcripts, TCR beta CDR3 regions were amplified. The HTBI set primed first-round TCR CDR3 RT-PCR. From the multiplex PCR reads, TCRdb called clonotypes with MiXCR, one entry per CDR3 protein. The data contain about 260,000 distinct CDR3 sequences, roughly 15% of them singletons. Sequencing input: blood. These receptors were obtained from a woman between 18 and 29 years old with Graves' ophthalmopathy.

The rearrangement links TRBV20-1 to TRBJ2-3; 16 bases line up with TRBD2. CDR3 length: 15 residues. Trimming cost V 6 bases and J 2 bases; bases outside gene matches: 2. CDR1 is DFQATT, CDR2 SNEGSKA, per germline (reference sequence). CDR3 loop: CSAGLAGGHTDTQYF. CDR3 nucleotides: TGCAGTGCGGGACTAGCGGGAGGGCACACAGATACGCAGTATTTT.

This clonotype was seen repeatedly, ten times or more. This chain connects TRBV5-1 to TRBJ2-5; weak D call: TRBD1 (5 bases). V gave up 2 bases and J gave up 3 bases, with 8 bases separating them. The CDR3 runs to 13 residues. Germline CDR1 SGHRS, CDR2 YFSETQ. The CDR3 DNA reads TGCGCCAGCAGCTTTCCGGACAAAGAGACCCAGTACTTC. Translating gives CASSFPDKETQYF.

Points on this clonotype: One end of the junction varies from germline; a read error may be responsible. The J gene is TRBJ2-1, the V gene TRBV3-1; 11 bases are shared with TRBD2. CDR1 LGHDT and CDR2 YNNKEL come from the germline V gene (reference sequence). The CDR3 length is 16 residues. CDR3 DNA: TGTACCAGCAGCCAAGATTTGGGACTAGCGGATAATGAGCAGTTCTTC. Residues: CTSSQDLGLADNEQFF.

The table lists this clonotype with many counts. The rearrangement uses TRBV27 and TRBJ2-6, with D uncertain. V was trimmed by 5 bases and J by 3 bases, leaving 17 bases between them. Germline assignment: CDR1 MNHEY and CDR2 SMNVEV (reference sequence). CDR3 length equals 17 residues. CDR3 amino acids: CASSPPPSGFGANVLTF. As DNA, the CDR3 is TGTGCCAGCAGTCCCCCCCCCTCTGGCTTTGGGGCCAACGTCCTGACTTTC.

This clonotype came up a few times. CDR3 DNA sequence: TGTGCCAGTAGTTCGGTCGACGGGACCGAGCAGTACTTC. Translated, it gives CASSSVDGTEQYF. The rearrangement links TRBV19 to TRBJ2-7; D possibly uses TRBD1 or TRBD2 (5 bases each). The CDR3 runs to 13 residues. The germline V and J ends were trimmed by 5 bases and 6 bases, with 14 bases remaining between them. CDR1 is LNHDA, CDR2 SQIVND, per germline (reference sequence).

This clonotype was counted at least ten times. The rearrangement joins TRBV5-1 to TRBJ2-7; TRBD1 matches 9 bases. This CDR3 has 14 amino acids. Losses at the gene ends were 4 bases for V and 2 bases for J; bases not matched to a gene: 4. Germline CDR1 and CDR2: SGHRS and YFSETQ. CDR3 protein: CASSAGTGPYEQYF. In nucleotides, the CDR3 is TGCGCCAGCAGCGCCGGGACAGGGCCCTACGAGCAGTACTTC.

This clonotype was seen at least ten times. The CDR3 reads CASKKTGRTEAFF. The DNA for the CDR3 is TGTGCCAGCAAGAAGACAGGGAGGACTGAAGCTTTCTTT. The chain links TRBV6-1 to TRBJ1-1; 7 nucleotides match TRBD1. From germline, CDR1 is MNHNS and CDR2 SASEGT. Trimming took 7 bases from V and 5 from J; bases not matched to a gene: 7. This CDR3 spans 13 amino acids.

This clonotype has ten or more counts. The chain has TRBV2 and TRBJ1-2; TRBD1 matches 8 bases. V lost 2 bases and J lost 5; bases outside the gene matches: 7. Germline CDR1 is SNHLY and CDR2 is FYNNEI. CDR3 length: 15 amino acids. CDR3 nucleotides: TGTGCCAGCAGTGAAATGCCGGGGACAGGTTATGGCTACACCTTC. Translating gives CASSEMPGTGYGYTF.

Ten or more counts support this clonotype. The chain uses TRBV28 and TRBJ1-6; 7 nucleotides match TRBD1. This CDR3 region has 15 residues. Losses at the gene ends were 7 bases for V and 7 bases for J; bases not matched to a gene: 10. Germline V CDR1 and CDR2: MDHEN, SYDVKM. CDR3 sequence reads: CASNDRQGTNSPLHF. The CDR3 coding sequence is TGTGCCAGCAACGACAGACAGGGCACCAATTCACCCCTCCACTTT.

This clonotype was counted between two and nine times. The chain combines TRBV5-1 with TRBJ2-1; 8 positions agree with TRBD2. The germline CDR1 and CDR2 sequences are SGHRS and YFSETQ. V lost 0 bases to trimming and J lost 7 bases; unmatched junction nucleotides: 9. The CDR3 covers 16 residues. CDR3 sequence (DNA): TGCGCCAGCAGCTTGGTGACGGGGGGGCGGGGTAATGAGCAGTTCTTC. It is translated as CASSLVTGGRGNEQFF. The full variable domain, its missing parts supplied by reference TRBV5-1 and TRBJ2-1, is KAGVTQTPRYLIKTRGQQVTLSCSPISGHRSVSWYQQTPGQGLQFLFEYFSETQRNKGNFPGRFSGRQFSNSRSEMNVSTLELGDSALYLCASSLVTGGRGNEQFFGPGTRLTVL.

The sample holds many counts of this clonotype. The CDR3 coding sequence is TGCAGTGCTAGCTTCCTTCTACGTCAAGAAGAGACCCAGTACTTC. Its translation is CSASFLLRQEETQYF. The chain recombines TRBV20-1 with TRBJ2-5; D call uncertain. The CDR3 spans 15 residues. Germline CDR1 and CDR2: DFQATT and SNEGSKA (reference sequence). The ends were cut back, 3 bases at V and 3 bases at J, with 17 bases in the middle.

This clonotype was recorded at least ten times. The gene calls are TRBV20-1 and TRBJ1-6, with 9 bases fitting TRBD1. Germline CDR1 and CDR2: DFQATT and SNEGSKA (reference sequence). The CDR3 is made up of 15 amino acids. The J segment lost 8 bases and the V segment lost 6 bases, leaving 11 bases of the junction unmatched. The CDR3 loop reads CSARLGQGKHSPLHF. CDR3 coding DNA: TGCAGTGCCAGGTTAGGACAGGGGAAGCATTCACCCCTCCACTTT.

The J gene is TRBJ2-2, the V gene TRBV7-6; tentatively, D is TRBD1 (6 bases). V was pared by 10 bases and J by 4 bases, with 22 bases between. The CDR3 runs to 16 residues. Germline CDR1 reads SGHVS; CDR2 reads FNYEAQ. The CDR3 loop reads CANTGTGLRGTGELFF. The CDR3 DNA reads TGTGCCAACACCGGAACAGGGCTTAGAGGCACCGGGGAGCTGTTTTTT.

At least ten counts were recorded for this clonotype. The chain uses TRBV18 and TRBJ2-7; 7 bases are shared with TRBD1. V trimming: 8 bases; J trimming: 2 bases; junction bases outside the gene matches: 6. From germline, CDR1 is KGHSH and CDR2 LQKENI. The CDR3 is 13 residues long. The CDR3 loop is CASALTGPYEQYF. The CDR3 DNA reads TGTGCCAGCGCACTGACAGGGCCCTACGAGCAGTACTTC.

Many counts were recorded for this clonotype. The CDR3 spells CAWSVRSLKGDRPYEQYF. CDR3 nucleotide sequence: TGTGCCTGGAGTGTACGTTCTTTAAAGGGAGATAGACCCTACGAGCAGTACTTC. This chain connects TRBV30 to TRBJ2-7, with a possible D match to TRBD2 (5 bases). The CDR3 runs to 18 residues. In germline, CDR1 is GTSNPN, CDR2 SVGIG (reference sequence). V gave up 0 bases and J gave up 2 bases, with 23 bases separating them.

This clonotype occurred many times. The chain has TRBV18 and TRBJ2-5; no firm D call. V was pared by 3 bases and J by 2 bases, with 4 bases between. This CDR3 is 12 amino acids long. Germline loops: CDR1 KGHSH, CDR2 LQKENI. DNA for the CDR3: TGTGCCAGCTCACCGGAGCAAGAGACCCAGTACTTC. Residues: CASSPEQETQYF.

This clonotype was counted many times. This chain uses TRBV28 with TRBJ2-3; no reliable D call. This CDR3 is built from 14 residues. V lost 1 base, J lost 3 bases, and 8 bases lay in between. Germline V gene sequence: CDR1 MDHEN, CDR2 SYDVKM. The CDR3 spells CASSLSQGTDTQYF. In DNA form, the CDR3 reads TGTGCCAGCAGTTTATCTCAAGGGACAGATACGCAGTATTTT.

This clonotype was observed many times. J is TRBJ2-2 and V is TRBV5-1; D unclear. The CDR3 has 15 residues. Trimming stripped 3 bases from V and 6 bases from J, with 15 bases between. Germline V gives CDR1 SGHRS, CDR2 YFSETQ. The CDR3 sequence is CASSSSGLYPGELFF. The CDR3 DNA reads TGCGCCAGCAGCTCATCCGGGTTATATCCCGGGGAGCTGTTTTTT.

This clonotype was recorded at least ten times. The chain employs TRBV12-3 or TRBV12-4 and TRBJ2-7, with D possibly TRBD1 on 6 matching bases. Deletions cut 6 bases from V and 2 bases from J, with 11 bases between. The CDR3 is made up of 13 amino acids. The CDR3 region is CASSAGQTYEQYF. As DNA, the CDR3 is TGTGCCAGCAGCGCTGGACAGACCTACGAGCAGTACTTC.

This clonotype has ten or more counts. This chain uses TRBV11-2 with TRBJ1-1; D is unresolved. The germline V gene has CDR1 SGHAT and CDR2 FQNNGV. V was clipped by 5 bases and J by 1 base, with 11 bases between them. The CDR3 totals 14 residues. The CDR3 sequence is CASSEAAGNTEAFF. In nucleotides, the CDR3 is TGTGCCAGCAGCGAGGCTGCCGGGAACACTGAAGCTTTCTTT.

The V and J genes are TRBV5-4 and TRBJ2-3; 11 nucleotides line up with TRBD2. The CDR3 is 21 amino acids. The V and J ends lost 0 bases and 4 bases, in that order; junction bases with no gene match: 19. Per germline, CDR1 SGHNT and CDR2 YYREEE (reference sequence). The CDR3 reads CASSLATILSGGAVDADTQYF. The CDR3, as DNA: TGTGCCAGCAGCTTGGCCACGATACTTAGCGGGGGGGCCGTGGATGCAGATACGCAGTATTTT.

In regard to this clonotype: The conserved phenylalanine or tryptophan normally closing the CDR3 is absent here, so this likely arose from a read error. This chain uses TRBV9 with TRBJ2-1, with D uncertain. The CDR3 runs 14 residues. V was trimmed by 4 bases and J by 4 bases, leaving 12 bases between them. Germline CDR1 reads SGDLS; CDR2 reads YYNGEE. The CDR3 region has the DNA TGTGCCAGCAGCCAAGAAACGGTGTACAATGAGCAGTTCTCC. Its translation: CASSQETVYNEQFS.

This clonotype was counted at least ten times. This sequence joins TRBV5-1 and TRBJ1-1; possibly TRBD1 for D (5 bases). Deletions cut 4 bases from V and 3 bases from J, with 16 bases between. Germline lookup yields CDR1 SGHRS and CDR2 YFSETQ. This CDR3 has 15 amino acids. In DNA form, the CDR3 reads TGCGCCAGCAGCGCAGGGACGTCTATCGACACTGAAGCTTTCTTT. It codes for CASSAGTSIDTEAFF.

The V call is TRBV4-2, the J call TRBJ2-3, with a weak D call TRBD2 (6 bases). V lost 3 bases and J lost 8, with 24 bases in between. Germline assignment: CDR1 LGHNA and CDR2 YNFKEQ. The CDR3 loop spans 17 amino acids. The CDR3 nucleotides are TGTGCCAGCAGCCAGGTGGGAGTTAGCGGAATGGTGACTACGCAGTATTTT. The encoded protein is CASSQVGVSGMVTTQYF.

This clonotype was seen many times. The chain recombines TRBV4-3 with TRBJ2-1, with D possibly TRBD1 on 5 matching bases. The germline gives CDR1 LGHNA, CDR2 YSLEER. The V end was cut by 0 bases, the J end by 0 bases, with 9 bases between. The CDR3 is 16 amino acids. The CDR3 sequence: CASSQDGGHSYNEQFF. CDR3 nucleotides: TGCGCCAGCAGCCAAGATGGCGGACACTCCTACAATGAGCAGTTCTTC.

The chain combines TRBV5-1 with TRBJ2-1; D possibly uses TRBD1 or TRBD2 (5 bases each). CDR1 and CDR2 from the germline V gene are SGHRS and YFSETQ. CDR3 length: 12 residues. V dropped 4 bases and J dropped 6 bases, with 8 bases sitting between them. CDR3: CASSGGVNEQFF. The DNA for the CDR3 is TGCGCCAGCAGCGGGGGTGTCAATGAGCAGTTCTTC.

This clonotype has at least ten counts. V gene TRBV27 combines with J gene TRBJ1-5; D is uncertain. Germline V gene data show CDR1 as MNHEY and CDR2 as SMNVEV (reference sequence). V lost 5 bases and J lost 0, with 11 bases in between. There are 15 residues in the CDR3. The CDR3 DNA is TGTGCCAGCAGTCCCCGGCCTCATAGCAATCAGCCCCAGCATTTT. Translation: CASSPRPHSNQPQHF.